The 32 T cell receptor beta chains below were found in one sample sequenced in a study of regulatory T cells in long-lasting Graves disease. Libraries of TCR beta came from iRepertoire HTBI primers plus Arm-PCR of CDR3 regions. TCRdb re-called the multiplex PCR reads through MiXCR, storing one row per CDR3 protein. The sample contains hundreds of thousands of distinct CDR3 sequences, about 20% of which appear only once. Specified time point: persistent/refractory GD, antithyroid drugs over 5 years with positive TRAb. TCR sequences were obtained from RNA taken from PBMCs. The sample in question was peripheral blood mononuclear cells (PBMCs), obtained when the disease was refractory, from a patient treated with antithyroid drugs. These receptors were collected from a female donor with Graves disease.

This clonotype was observed a handful of times. The CDR3 region is CASNQGTHEQYF. The CDR3 coding sequence is TGTGCCAGCAACCAGGGTACCCACGAGCAGTACTTC. This chain uses TRBV5-4 with TRBJ2-7; possible D gene TRBD1, 5 bases. Germline V CDR1 and CDR2: SGHNT, YYREEE (reference sequence). The CDR3 spans 12 residues. The germline V and J ends were trimmed by 6 bases and 5 bases, with 12 bases remaining between them.

This clonotype has at least ten counts. The gene calls are TRBV11-2 and TRBJ2-7, with TRBD1 matching 10 bases. This CDR3 is 17 amino acids long. Germline loops: CDR1 SGHAT, CDR2 FQNNGV. V lost 6 bases and J lost 4; bases outside the gene matches: 15. CDR3 sequence: CASSLHSLRDRGYEQYF. The CDR3 region has the DNA TGTGCCAGCAGTCTTCATTCCCTCCGGGACAGGGGTTACGAGCAGTACTTC.

The chain employs TRBV30 and TRBJ1-5; no clear D gene. The V end lost 1 base, the J end lost 4 bases, and 11 bases lay between the germline ends. Germline V gene lookup returns CDR1 GTSNPN and CDR2 SVGIG (reference sequence). This CDR3 contains 14 residues. This CDR3 is CAWSDGLGNQPQHF. The CDR3 DNA sequence: TGTGCCTGGAGTGACGGCCTGGGTAATCAGCCCCAGCATTTT.

This clonotype was seen at least ten times. The V and J genes are TRBV5-1 and TRBJ2-6; D may match TRBD1 or TRBD2 (6 bases each). The V end lost 0 bases, the J end lost 2 bases, and 24 bases lay between the germline ends. Germline CDR1 and CDR2: SGHRS and YFSETQ. This CDR3 is 21 amino acids long. The CDR3 here is CASSLATGRRREGPGANVLTF. In DNA, the CDR3 is TGCGCCAGCAGCTTGGCTACAGGGAGGAGGAGAGAGGGGCCTGGGGCCAACGTCCTGACTTTC.

This clonotype has ten or more counts. The V and J genes are TRBV15 and TRBJ1-5; unclear D gene. The V end was cut by 0 bases, the J end by 4 bases, with 4 bases between. The CDR3 runs to 13 residues. Germline V gene sequence: CDR1 LNHNV, CDR2 YYDKDF (reference sequence). In DNA form, the CDR3 reads TGTGCCACCAGCAGAGAGGCAAATCAGCCCCAGCATTTT. This codes for CATSREANQPQHF.

This clonotype was counted ten times or more. V is TRBV6-1 and J is TRBJ1-5; 10 nucleotides line up with TRBD1. Germline values: CDR1 MNHNS, CDR2 SASEGT. The CDR3 extends over 16 amino acids. Unmatched junction bases numbered 7, after V lost 6 bases and J lost 2 bases. CDR3 coding DNA: TGTGCCAGCAGAGCCCCCGGGACAGGGGGCAATCAGCCCCAGCATTTT. This translates into CASRAPGTGGNQPQHF.

The sample holds many counts of this clonotype. The V gene is TRBV6-5, the J gene TRBJ1-2; TRBD1 might be the D (5 bases). Trimming shortened V by 1 base and J by 4 bases, and 7 bases separated the two germline ends. The CDR3 length is 13 residues. CDR1 is MNHEY and CDR2 is SVGAGI in the germline V gene. CDR3 bases: TGTGCCAGCAGTTACTTAGGGGCCTATGGCTACACCTTC. Translated: CASSYLGAYGYTF.

This clonotype was found a few times. The chain links TRBV28 to TRBJ1-5; no firm D call. The CDR3 loop spans 16 amino acids. The germline V gene encodes CDR1 MDHEN and CDR2 SYDVKM. V was cut by 3 bases and J by 8 bases, with 20 bases left in between. The CDR3 sequence is CASSLTTEVKRKPQHF. The CDR3 DNA sequence: TGTGCCAGCAGTTTGACGACGGAGGTGAAGAGAAAGCCCCAGCATTTT.

The CDR3, as DNA: TGTGCCAGCAGCTCCGGTGTGCGGGGGCCGACCGGGGAGCTGTTTTTT. Translated, it gives CASSSGVRGPTGELFF. The V and J genes are TRBV7-3 and TRBJ2-2, with a possible D match to TRBD2 (7 bases). The CDR3 totals 16 residues. V was shortened by 4 bases and J by 5 bases, with 17 bases between the two germline ends. Germline V lookup: CDR1 SGHTA, CDR2 FQGTGA.

This clonotype was detected only a few times. The J gene is TRBJ1-6, the V gene TRBV7-2, with 7 bases aligning to TRBD1. Germline V CDR1 and CDR2: SGHTA, FQGNSA. With 8 bases clipped from V and 8 bases from J, the junction kept 6 bases outside the gene matches. This CDR3 has 13 amino acids. The CDR3 is CASGLTGDSPLHF. In nucleotides, the CDR3 is TGTGCCAGCGGCCTAACAGGGGATTCACCCCTCCACTTT.

The chain is built from TRBV5-1 and TRBJ1-1; tentative D call: TRBD1 (6 bases). CDR3 length: 13 residues. The V gene lost 7 bases and the J gene lost 5 bases, with 15 bases spanning the gap. The germline gives CDR1 SGHRS, CDR2 YFSETQ. The chain's CDR3 is CASAHRVVTEAFF. As DNA, the CDR3 is TGCGCCAGCGCCCACAGGGTTGTTACTGAAGCTTTCTTT. Using reference TRBV5-1 and TRBJ1-1 for the parts outside the CDR3, the full variable domain is KAGVTQTPRYLIKTRGQQVTLSCSPISGHRSVSWYQQTPGQGLQFLFEYFSETQRNKGNFPGRFSGRQFSNSRSEMNVSTLELGDSALYLCASAHRVVTEAFFGQGTRLTVV.

At least ten counts were recorded for this clonotype. The chain links TRBV6-1 to TRBJ1-1; no firm D call. Trimming removed 5 bases from V and 4 bases from J, with 14 bases in between. The CDR3 consists of 14 residues. Germline V gene data show CDR1 as MNHNS and CDR2 as SASEGT. CDR3 loop: CASSPHGPSTEAFF. For the CDR3, the DNA is TGTGCCAGCAGTCCCCACGGCCCCAGCACTGAAGCTTTCTTT.

This clonotype was recorded only once. The chain couples TRBV5-1 to TRBJ2-7; TRBD1 aligns across 10 bases. V dropped 7 bases and J dropped 2; count of bases not matched to a gene: 6. Germline CDR1 and CDR2: SGHRS and YFSETQ. The CDR3 runs to 14 residues. DNA of the CDR3: TGCGCCAGCGCAACCGGGACAGGGGCCTACGAGCAGTACTTC. It is translated as CASATGTGAYEQYF.

This clonotype was seen at least ten times. The chain links TRBV28 to TRBJ2-7; D is unresolved. The V and J ends lost 9 bases and 2 bases respectively, with 11 bases between them. Germline values: CDR1 MDHEN, CDR2 SYDVKM. The CDR3 covers 12 residues. CDR3 in amino acids: CASETNTYEQYF. The CDR3 region has the DNA TGTGCCAGTGAGACGAATACCTACGAGCAGTACTTC. The complete variable domain, with remaining parts taken from reference TRBV28 and TRBJ2-7, reads DVKVTQSSRYLVKRTGEKVFLECVQDMDHENMFWYRQDPGLGLRLIYFSYDVKMKEKGDIPEGYSVSREKKERFSLILESASTNQTSMYLCASETNTYEQYFGPGTRLTVT.

The rearrangement links TRBV7-6 to TRBJ2-1; 9 bases line up with TRBD2. V shed 5 bases and J 7 bases; nucleotides not matched to a gene: 9. The CDR3 covers 15 residues. Germline CDR1 reads SGHVS; CDR2 reads FNYEAQ. The CDR3 here is CASSPGTSWSNEQFF. CDR3 DNA: TGTGCCAGCAGCCCCGGGACTAGCTGGAGTAATGAGCAGTTCTTC.

The table lists this clonotype with a few counts. The V gene is TRBV29-1, the J gene TRBJ2-4; 15 positions agree with TRBD2. V lost 7 bases to trimming and J lost 2 bases; unmatched junction nucleotides: 3. This CDR3 comprises 15 residues. Germline V gives CDR1 SQVTM, CDR2 ANQGSEA. Written as DNA, the CDR3 is TGCAGCGCTGGACTAGCGGGAGGGACCAAAAACATTCAGTACTTC. Amino acids: CSAGLAGGTKNIQYF.

In its sample, this clonotype was seen many times. The chain combines TRBV5-1 with TRBJ2-7; 8 nucleotides line up with TRBD2. The germline gives CDR1 SGHRS, CDR2 YFSETQ. J lost 5 bases, V lost 1 base, and 8 bases had no gene match. This CDR3 is 15 amino acids long. In DNA, the CDR3 is TGCGCCAGCAGCTTGACACCGGGACTAGTCGACGAGCAGTACTTC. This codes for CASSLTPGLVDEQYF.

This clonotype was counted ten times or more. This chain joins TRBV28 and TRBJ2-7, with a tentative D call TRBD2 (7 bases). The germline V gene has CDR1 MDHEN and CDR2 SYDVKM. V was trimmed by 6 bases and J by 6 bases, leaving 15 bases between them. The CDR3 length is 13 residues. The CDR3 loop reads CASRVGGGSEQYF. In nucleotides, the CDR3 is TGTGCCAGCAGAGTAGGGGGGGGGTCCGAGCAGTACTTC.

This clonotype was seen many times. The rearrangement links TRBV15 to TRBJ2-7, with 7 positions matching TRBD2. J gave up 0 bases and V 6 bases, and 5 bases lay outside the gene matches. Germline CDR1 LNHNV, CDR2 YYDKDF (reference sequence). There are 14 residues in the CDR3. This chain's CDR3 is CATRDGGSSYEQYF. The CDR3 DNA sequence: TGTGCCACCAGAGACGGGGGGAGCTCCTACGAGCAGTACTTC.

This clonotype appeared a few times. The chain employs TRBV7-6 and TRBJ1-3; maybe TRBD1 (6 bases). Germline V gene sequence: CDR1 SGHVS, CDR2 FNYEAQ. The CDR3 length is 15 residues. The V and J ends lost 1 base and 1 base respectively, with 8 bases between them. The CDR3 loop reads CASSLGTGSGNTIYF. Written as DNA, the CDR3 is TGTGCCAGCAGCTTAGGAACAGGGTCTGGAAACACCATATATTTT.

This clonotype was detected ten times or more. The V call is TRBV7-2, the J call TRBJ2-5; 10 bases are a match to TRBD2. With 6 bases clipped from V and 2 bases from J, the junction kept 12 bases outside the gene matches. This CDR3 contains 17 residues. The germline gives CDR1 SGHTA, CDR2 FQGNSA. CDR3 coding DNA: TGTGCCAGCAGTTCTAGCCGGACTAGCGGATTTCAAGAGACCCAGTACTTC. This translates into CASSSSRTSGFQETQYF.

To note about this clonotype: A much larger clone lies a single base off, so this may be a read error. The chain uses TRBV12-3 or TRBV12-4 and TRBJ2-7; D remains ambiguous. The CDR3 is 13 residues long. Trimming pared 0 bases from V and 3 bases from J, leaving 6 bases between. The CDR3 DNA is TGTGCCAGCAGTTTAGCGTTAGTCTACGAGCAGTACTTC. This translates into CASSLALVYEQYF.

Only a few counts were recorded for this clonotype. The chain couples TRBV6-1 to TRBJ1-6; D is ambiguous. Trimming took 6 bases from V and 7 from J, leaving 13 bases between them. Looked up from germline, CDR1 is MNHNS and CDR2 is SASEGT. The CDR3 consists of 14 residues. CDR3: CASSLTTGNSPLHF. For the CDR3, the DNA is TGTGCCAGCAGCCTGACGACGGGGAATTCACCCCTCCACTTT.

In this sample, this clonotype turned up many times. The chain uses TRBV12-3 or TRBV12-4 and TRBJ2-7; D is ambiguous. V shed 6 bases and J shed 2 bases, with 14 bases lying between them. This CDR3 region has 14 residues. Here the CDR3 DNA reads TGTGCCAGCAGCCCCCCTGGGCGCGCCTACGAGCAGTACTTC. This codes for CASSPPGRAYEQYF.

This clonotype appeared a few times. V gene TRBV5-1 combines with J gene TRBJ1-1; weak D call: TRBD1 (5 bases). The ends were cut back, 4 bases at V and 4 bases at J, with 20 bases in the middle. Germline loops: CDR1 SGHRS, CDR2 YFSETQ. This CDR3 is built from 16 residues. CDR3 protein: CASSPQPGGGSTEAFF. DNA for the CDR3: TGCGCCAGCAGCCCGCAACCCGGGGGTGGGAGCACTGAAGCTTTCTTT.

Worth noting for this clonotype: This may be a read error: a much more frequent sequence differs by one nucleotide. The chain has TRBV6-1 and TRBJ1-4, with unresolved D. Germline CDR1 MNHNS, CDR2 SASEGT. The CDR3 loop spans 12 amino acids. The DNA of the CDR3 is TGTGCCACCAGTGAAGTTTCAGAAAAACTGTTTTTT. Translating gives CATSEVSEKLFF.

This clonotype was seen many times. The V call is TRBV12-3 or TRBV12-4, the J call TRBJ2-7; D not resolved. V lost 7 bases, J lost 2 bases, and 9 bases lay in between. This CDR3 is built from 12 residues. CDR3 DNA sequence: TGTGCCAGCACTCGCAGACCCTACGAGCAGTACTTC. It codes for CASTRRPYEQYF.

In DNA form, the CDR3 reads TGTGCCAGCAGGAGACTAGCGGAAGAGACCCAGTACTTC. Translated, it gives CASRRLAEETQYF. V and J are TRBV2 and TRBJ2-5; 9 bases are a match to TRBD2. V shed 6 bases, J shed 3 bases, and the junction held 2 bases outside the gene matches. Germline-derived CDR1 and CDR2 are SNHLY and FYNNEI. The CDR3 is 13 residues long.

This clonotype was seen ten or more times. The V gene is TRBV7-9, the J gene TRBJ1-2; unclear D gene. CDR3 length: 17 residues. V was trimmed by 5 bases and J by 2 bases, leaving 21 bases between them. Germline V gives CDR1 SEHNR, CDR2 FQNEAQ (reference sequence). The CDR3 loop reads CASSAALGVGLNYGYTF. Here the CDR3 DNA reads TGTGCCAGCAGCGCAGCATTGGGAGTCGGACTCAACTATGGCTACACCTTC.

This clonotype was counted at least ten times. The rearrangement uses TRBV2 and TRBJ1-2, with D unclear. The CDR3 contains 13 residues. Trimming removed 2 bases at V and 8 bases at J, with 12 bases between. The germline V gene encodes CDR1 SNHLY and CDR2 FYNNEI. In DNA form, the CDR3 reads TGTGCCAGCAGTGAATGGGGTTTCTGGGGCTACACCTTC. It codes for CASSEWGFWGYTF. The complete variable domain, with remaining parts taken from reference TRBV2 and TRBJ1-2, reads EPEVTQTPSHQVTQMGQEVILRCVPISNHLYFYWYRQILGQKVEFLVSFYNNEISEKSEIFDDQFSVERPDGSNFTLKIRSTKLEDSAMYFCASSEWGFWGYTFGSGTRLTVV.

This clonotype was picked up many times. The rearrangement joins TRBV7-8 to TRBJ2-4, with 8 bases that match TRBD2. Germline V gene lookup returns CDR1 SGHVS and CDR2 FQNEAQ. This CDR3 has 14 amino acids. V lost 5 bases, J lost 1 base, and 1 base stayed unmatched. CDR3 nucleotides: TGTGCCAGCAGCCGGACTAGCGCCAAAAACATTCAGTACTTC. It specifies CASSRTSAKNIQYF. Variable domain in full (rest from reference TRBV7-8 and TRBJ2-4): GAGVSQSPRYKVAKRGQDVALRCDPISGHVSLFWYQQALGQGPEFLTYFQNEAQLDKSGLPSDRFFAERPEGSVSTLKIQRTQQEDSAVYLCASSRTSAKNIQYFGAGTRLSVL.

The sample holds many counts of this clonotype. The chain couples TRBV24-1 to TRBJ2-2, with 7 bases fitting TRBD1. J was trimmed by 1 base and V by 1 base; bases with no gene match: 5. Germline CDR1 KGHDR, CDR2 SFDVKD. This CDR3 has 17 amino acids. The CDR3, as DNA: TGTGCCACCAGTGATTTTTACAGGACAGGGAACACCGGGGAGCTGTTTTTT. This codes for CATSDFYRTGNTGELFF.